A selection of T cell receptor beta chains follows, all from one sample in a study of T cell repertoires in ileal Crohn's disease. Libraries were prepared by immunoSEQ multiplex PCR; TCRdb keeps only in-frame clonotypes and omits some of them. The data contain over 14,000 clones, 78% of them seen just once; the ten biggest clones take up 4% to 5.5%. The sample was ileal tissue. The origin of the receptors is an adult with Crohn's disease. Both conserved end residues are part of each CDR3. D genes are given only for firm matches. Part of the rows lack a size; the others show once, few, many or a class for expanded clones.

V gene: TRBV6-5
clone size: few
J gene: TRBJ2-7
D gene: TRBD2
CDR3 DNA: TGTGCCAGCAGTAAAGCGGGGACGATCTACGAGCAGTACTTC
CDR3 protein: CASSKAGTIYEQYF

V gene: TRBV5-1
clone size: .
J gene: TRBJ2-7
D gene: .
CDR3 DNA: TGCGCCAGCAGCTTGGATGTGAGATCCTACGAGCAGTACTTC
CDR3 protein: CASSLDVRSYEQYF

V gene: TRBV2
clone size: .
J gene: TRBJ1-5
D gene: TRBD1
CDR3 DNA: TGTGCCAGCAAAAGGACAGGGGTTAGAAATCAGCCCCAGCATTTT
CDR3 protein: CASKRTGVRNQPQHF

V gene: TRBV28
clone size: .
J gene: TRBJ1-1
D gene: TRBD1
CDR3 DNA: TGTGCCAGCAGTGAGACAGGGAGCATGAACACTGAAGCTTTCTTT
CDR3 protein: CASSETGSMNTEAFF

V gene: TRBV10-1
clone size: .
J gene: TRBJ2-3
D gene: .
CDR3 DNA: TGCGCCAGCCTGACTCGGGGGGCTAGCACAGATACGCAGTATTTT
CDR3 protein: CASLTRGASTDTQYF

V gene: TRBV5-1
clone size: .
J gene: TRBJ1-4
D gene: .
CDR3 DNA: TGCGCCAGCAGCGGACAGCCAAATGAAAAACTGTTTTTT
CDR3 protein: CASSGQPNEKLFF

V gene: TRBV9
clone size: .
J gene: TRBJ1-3
D gene: .
CDR3 DNA: TGTGCCAGCAGCGGCACCGGACTTTTAGGGAACACCATATATTTT
CDR3 protein: CASSGTGLLGNTIYF

V gene: TRBV4-1
clone size: .
J gene: TRBJ1-4
D gene: .
CDR3 DNA: TGCGCCAGCAGCCCAGCGGAGATTAATGAAAAACTGTTTTTT
CDR3 protein: CASSPAEINEKLFF

V gene: TRBV6-1
clone size: .
J gene: TRBJ2-4
D gene: .
CDR3 DNA: TGTGCCAGCAGTGTAGCGGTAGTAGCCAAAAACATTCAGTACTTC
CDR3 protein: CASSVAVVAKNIQYF

V gene: TRBV7-2
clone size: .
J gene: TRBJ2-2
D gene: TRBD2
CDR3 DNA: TGTGCCAGCAGCTTCCGGGGGGGCAAGCTTGTTATTCCCGGGGAGCTGTTTTTT
CDR3 protein: CASSFRGGKLVIPGELFF

V gene: TRBV7-9
clone size: few
J gene: TRBJ2-2
D gene: TRBD1
CDR3 DNA: TGTGCCAGCAGGACAATGGGACAGAAGGAAATGAACACCGGGGAGCTGTTTTTT
CDR3 protein: CASRTMGQKEMNTGELFF

V gene: TRBV28
clone size: .
J gene: TRBJ2-3
D gene: .
CDR3 DNA: TGTGCCAGCAGACCCCGGACAAGGGGCAGAGATACGCAGTATTTT
CDR3 protein: CASRPRTRGRDTQYF

V gene: TRBV4-3
clone size: .
J gene: TRBJ2-5
D gene: TRBD2
CDR3 DNA: TGCGCCAGCAGCCAAGATGGACTAGCGGGGGAGACCCAGTACTTC
CDR3 protein: CASSQDGLAGETQYF

V gene: TRBV29-1
clone size: .
J gene: TRBJ2-5
D gene: .
CDR3 DNA: TGCAGCGTTGAAGATCGGCGGGTTGGGTCTACCCAGTACTTC
CDR3 protein: CSVEDRRVGSTQYF

V gene: TRBV4-2
clone size: .
J gene: TRBJ2-2
D gene: TRBD1
CDR3 DNA: TGTGCCAGCAGCCCAGGACAGGGGGATTCAGGGGAGCTGTTTTTT
CDR3 protein: CASSPGQGDSGELFF

V gene: TRBV5-1
clone size: once
J gene: TRBJ1-1
D gene: .
CDR3 DNA: TGCGCCAGCGCCGGTCCGGGGTACCCCCAAGCTTTCTTT
CDR3 protein: CASAGPGYPQAFF

V gene: TRBV29-1
clone size: .
J gene: TRBJ1-2
D gene: .
CDR3 DNA: TGCAGCGTCCGAGGGCGGGATTATGGCTACACCTTC
CDR3 protein: CSVRGRDYGYTF

V gene: TRBV1
clone size: once
J gene: TRBJ2-5
D gene: .
CDR3 DNA: TGCACCAGCAGCCAAGATTGGCGGGGACGGAGGCAAGAGACCCAGTACTTC
CDR3 protein: CTSSQDWRGRRQETQYF

V gene: TRBV5-1
clone size: .
J gene: TRBJ2-3
D gene: .
CDR3 DNA: TGCGCCAGCAGCACGCAGGTTCCCGCAGATACGCAGTATTTT
CDR3 protein: CASSTQVPADTQYF

V gene: TRBV28
clone size: .
J gene: TRBJ1-2
D gene: TRBD1
CDR3 DNA: TGTGCCACACTAACGACAGGGGGCGTTTATGGCTACACCTTC
CDR3 protein: CATLTTGGVYGYTF

V gene: TRBV5-1
clone size: .
J gene: TRBJ1-1
D gene: .
CDR3 DNA: TGCGCCAGCAGCCAAATGGGCCGGGGGGCGGACACTGAAGCTTTCTTT
CDR3 protein: CASSQMGRGADTEAFF

V gene: TRBV4-2
clone size: .
J gene: TRBJ1-3
D gene: TRBD1
CDR3 DNA: TGTGCCAGCAGCCCCGGGACAGGGGGCAATGGAAACACCATATATTTT
CDR3 protein: CASSPGTGGNGNTIYF

V gene: TRBV5-4
clone size: .
J gene: TRBJ2-5
D gene: TRBD2
CDR3 DNA: TGTGCCAGCAGTAGCGGGGGGACTCAAGAGACCCAGTACTTC
CDR3 protein: CASSSGGTQETQYF

V gene: TRBV18
clone size: .
J gene: TRBJ2-7
D gene: TRBD1
CDR3 DNA: TGTGCCAGCTCACGTGGGACAGGGGGCGAGCAGTACTTC
CDR3 protein: CASSRGTGGEQYF

V gene: TRBV4-2
clone size: .
J gene: TRBJ2-3
D gene: TRBD2
CDR3 DNA: TGTGCCAGCAGCCAAGAATTAGCGGGGGGCCATGCAGATACGCAGTATTTT
CDR3 protein: CASSQELAGGHADTQYF

V gene: TRBV4-1
clone size: once
J gene: TRBJ2-3
D gene: TRBD2
CDR3 DNA: TGCGCCAGCAGCCAAGTCCCAGGGAGGGGAAGGGCAGATACGCAGTATTTT
CDR3 protein: CASSQVPGRGRADTQYF

V gene: TRBV5-1
clone size: .
J gene: TRBJ1-4
D gene: TRBD1
CDR3 DNA: TGCGCCAGCAGTTTAAGCGGACAGGGATATGAAAAACTGTTTTTT
CDR3 protein: CASSLSGQGYEKLFF

V gene: TRBV19
clone size: few
J gene: TRBJ2-7
D gene: TRBD1
CDR3 DNA: TGTGCCAGTAGTATGCGGGACAGGGTATACGAGCAGTACTTC
CDR3 protein: CASSMRDRVYEQYF

V gene: TRBV7-8
clone size: .
J gene: TRBJ2-5
D gene: .
CDR3 DNA: TGTGCCAGCAGCTCACAGGGCCCGAGGGTACAAGAGACCCAGTACTTC
CDR3 protein: CASSSQGPRVQETQYF

V gene: TRBV2
clone size: .
J gene: TRBJ2-7
D gene: TRBD1
CDR3 DNA: TGTGCCAGCAGTGTCGGACAGGGTTCGTACGAGCAGTACTTC
CDR3 protein: CASSVGQGSYEQYF